This T cell receptor beta chain was identified in a study of T cell changes during pregnancy in multiple sclerosis. Profiling relied on immunoSEQ multiplex PCR, and the TCRdb table lists in-frame clones only, not all of them. The sample has 26,000 or so clones, 85% to 90% seen once. The sample here was CD8+ T cells from peripheral blood mononuclear cells, taken in the second trimester of pregnancy. This sequence originates from a female donor with multiple sclerosis, enrolled in a pregnancy study.

The CDR3 DNA reads TGCAGTGTAGCCCAAGAGACCCAGTACTTC. It translates to CSVAQETQYF. V gene TRBV20-1 combines with J gene TRBJ2-5; D remains unclear. This CDR3 has 10 residues. V was cut by 7 bases and J by 1 base, with 4 bases left in between. In germline, CDR1 is DFQATT, CDR2 SNEGSKA (reference sequence).